What follows describes a single TCR beta chain. V lost 0 bases and J lost 1, with 9 bases in between. The CDR3 is 15 amino acids. Germline CDR1 SGHTA, CDR2 FQGNSA. The record originates from a study of T cell changes during pregnancy in multiple sclerosis. The method was immunoSEQ multiplex PCR; TCRdb's version includes in-frame clones alone and lacks a portion of them. The sample has about 120,000 clones; approximately 93% are singletons. This specimen consisted of peripheral blood, obtained before pregnancy. The J gene is TRBJ1-1, the V gene TRBV7-2, with a weak D call TRBD1 (5 bases). The TCR originated in a female donor with multiple sclerosis, enrolled in a pregnancy study. The CDR3: CASSLAWQGNTEAFF. DNA for the CDR3: TGTGCCAGCAGCTTAGCGTGGCAGGGGAACACTGAAGCTTTCTTT.